What follows describes a single TCR beta chain. Clones were read by immunoSEQ multiplex PCR, and TCRdb kept only the in-frame ones, dropping some. The sample yields fewer than 20,000 clones, around four fifths seen once. The CDR3 sequence is 18 residues long. CDR1 is LGHNT, CDR2 FRNRAP, per germline. V shed 6 bases, J shed 6 bases, and the junction held 20 bases outside the gene matches. The data stem from a study of control samples from healthy donors and cancer patients. This chain joins TRBV12-5 and TRBJ2-1; 7 nucleotides align to TRBD2. The clonotype was recovered from a woman between 65 and 79 years old with lung cancer. Sequenced input: PBMCs. The CDR3 region has the DNA TGTGCTAGTGGACGTGGACTGGGGGGGGGAACCCATAGCAATGAGCAGTTCTTC. Its protein is CASGRGLGGGTHSNEQFF.